A single sample is the source of the 19 T cell receptor beta chains below, sequenced in a study of metastatic and nonmetastatic thyroid tumors. TCRdb re-processed the PCR reads through MiXCR. The sample includes 25,000 to 30,000 clones, over 20% of them seen just once. None of the patients had undergone any treatment ahead of thyroid surgery. Sequences were obtained from blood. All receptors come from a female donor with papillary thyroid cancer or a benign thyroid nodule (not recorded which). Some clones in this sample may be carry-over from other donors' samples.

By share of the sample, this clone is medium-sized (0.01 to 0.1%). V is TRBV28 and J is TRBJ2-7; 10 bases are shared with TRBD2. The CDR3 runs 15 residues. Germline lookup yields CDR1 MDHEN and CDR2 SYDVKM. Unmatched junction bases numbered 5, after V lost 3 bases and J lost 3 bases. CDR3 in amino acids: CASSFSGRLDYEQYF. In nucleotides, the CDR3 is TGTGCCAGCAGTTTTAGCGGGAGGCTTGACTACGAGCAGTACTTC.

This clone was counted ten times or more. The chain carries TRBV12-3 or TRBV12-4 and TRBJ1-1; D remains ambiguous. V dropped 4 bases and J dropped 6 bases, with 21 bases sitting between them. This CDR3 has 16 residues. DNA for the CDR3: TGTGCCAGCAGTTCTCAAACGATGATACGCGAGGCTGAAGCTTTCTTT. This gives the protein CASSSQTMIREAEAFF.

This clone was seen a handful of times. The CDR3 DNA is TGTGCCTGGAGGGAATCTTGGACGGCCCCCTACGAGCAGTACTTC. The encoded protein is CAWRESWTAPYEQYF. The rearrangement links TRBV30 to TRBJ2-7; D unclear. The CDR3 has 15 amino acids. V was clipped by 3 bases and J by 2 bases, with 17 bases between them. The V gene's germline CDR1 is GTSNPN and CDR2 SVGIG (reference sequence).

This clone was picked up many times. As DNA, the CDR3 is TGTGCCAGCAGCCCCCGGGACAGGGGCTATGACACTGAAGCTTTCTTT. This translates into CASSPRDRGYDTEAFF. The V and J genes are TRBV5-5 and TRBJ1-1, with TRBD1 identical over 10 bases. The CDR3 is 16 amino acids. Germline CDR1 SGHKS, CDR2 YYEKEE (reference sequence). V shed 4 bases, J shed 3 bases, and the junction held 9 bases outside the gene matches.

The chain couples TRBV19 to TRBJ2-1; the D gene could be TRBD1 or TRBD2 (5 bases each). The CDR3 contains 17 residues. V was pared by 3 bases and J by 0 bases, with 15 bases between. From germline, CDR1 is LNHDA and CDR2 SQIVND (reference sequence). The CDR3 here is CASSILGGVGSYNEQFF. CDR3 coding DNA: TGTGCCAGTAGTATTCTTGGGGGAGTGGGCTCCTACAATGAGCAGTTCTTC.

The chain couples TRBV20-1 to TRBJ2-1; the match to TRBD2 covers 14 bases. The CDR3 sequence is 18 residues long. CDR1 and CDR2 (germline): DFQATT, SNEGSKA (reference sequence). J gave up 2 bases and V 3 bases, and 9 bases lay outside the gene matches. The CDR3 spells CSASFGTSGSKTYNEQFF. CDR3 coding DNA: TGCAGTGCTAGTTTCGGGACTAGCGGGAGTAAAACCTACAATGAGCAGTTCTTC.

This clone was observed a handful of times. The chain is built from TRBV6-1 and TRBJ2-7, with 7 bases fitting TRBD2. Trimming cost V 6 bases and J 1 base; bases outside gene matches: 15. CDR1 MNHNS and CDR2 SASEGT come from the germline V gene. The CDR3 loop spans 17 amino acids. The CDR3: CASRITFAGEGSYEQYF. The DNA of the CDR3 is TGTGCCAGCAGGATCACCTTCGCGGGGGAAGGGTCCTACGAGCAGTACTTC.

By frequency in the sample, this clone is medium-sized (0.01 to 0.1%). The chain combines TRBV12-3 or TRBV12-4 with TRBJ2-7; D may be TRBD2 (7 bases). The germline V and J ends were trimmed by 6 bases and 9 bases, with 15 bases remaining between them. The CDR3 has 12 residues. For the CDR3, the DNA is TGTGCCAGCAGCCATGATGCGGGGGCGCAGTACTTC. Its translation: CASSHDAGAQYF.

Many counts were recorded for this clone. The chain couples TRBV12-5 to TRBJ2-1; a possible D gene is TRBD1 (5 bases). Germline lookup yields CDR1 LGHNT and CDR2 FRNRAP. CDR3 length equals 16 residues. With 6 bases removed from V and 6 bases from J, the gap between germline ends came to 21 bases. CDR3 sequence (DNA): TGTGCTAGTGGCCCCTACAGGCCCACAAGGGGCAATGAGCAGTTCTTC. It codes for CASGPYRPTRGNEQFF.

The sample holds a few counts of this clone. The chain combines TRBV6-1 with TRBJ2-7, with TRBD2 matching over 9 bases. CDR3 length: 13 amino acids. CDR1 and CDR2 from the germline V gene are MNHNS and SASEGT. V lost 6 bases and J lost 8; bases outside the gene matches: 8. The CDR3 sequence: CASSSREGLQQYV. CDR3 in DNA: TGTGCCAGCAGCTCGCGGGAGGGCCTTCAGCAGTACGTC.

Only a few counts were recorded for this clone. V and J are TRBV19 and TRBJ1-5; D gene ambiguous. V lost 6 bases and J 0 bases, leaving 9 bases between the germline ends. In germline, CDR1 is LNHDA, CDR2 SQIVND (reference sequence). The length of the CDR3 is 14 residues. The CDR3 DNA reads TGTGCCAGTAGCCATGTATATAGCAATCAGCCCCAGCATTTT. It yields the protein CASSHVYSNQPQHF.

This clone was detected many times. The gene calls are TRBV7-2 and TRBJ1-3, with D possibly TRBD1 on 5 matching bases. Per the germline V gene, CDR1 is SGHTA and CDR2 is FQGNSA. CDR3 length equals 14 residues. V lost 5 bases, J lost 0 bases, and 8 bases lay in between. The CDR3 DNA reads TGTGCCAGCAGCCGGGACCACTCTGGAAACACCATATATTTT. Its protein is CASSRDHSGNTIYF.

This clone was recorded many times. The CDR3 sequence: CASSRKEGGDSYNEQFF. DNA of the CDR3: TGTGCCAGCAGCCGGAAGGAGGGGGGCGACTCCTACAATGAGCAGTTCTTC. The chain couples TRBV7-2 to TRBJ2-1, with D possibly called TRBD1 or TRBD2 (6 bases each). The CDR3 runs to 17 residues. From germline, CDR1 is SGHTA and CDR2 FQGNSA. V was cut by 5 bases and J by 0 bases, with 17 bases left in between.

This clone was seen once. V gene TRBV20-1 combines with J gene TRBJ1-1; D unresolved. V was cut by 3 bases and J by 11 bases, with 4 bases left in between. Per the germline V gene, CDR1 is DFQATT and CDR2 is SNEGSKA (reference sequence). CDR3 length: 8 amino acids. CDR3 nucleotide sequence: TGCAGTGCTAGTTCGGCTTTCTTT. This encodes CSASSAFF.

Relative to its sample, this clone is medium-sized. The genes are TRBV28 and TRBJ2-1; the D gene is possibly TRBD2 (5 bases). CDR3 length: 11 amino acids. Germline V gene lookup returns CDR1 MDHEN and CDR2 SYDVKM. Trimming stripped 7 bases from V and 6 bases from J, with 7 bases between. CDR3 residues: CASKRFNEQFF. As DNA, the CDR3 is TGTGCCAGCAAGCGGTTCAATGAGCAGTTCTTC.

This clone occurred many times. The chain combines TRBV7-9 with TRBJ2-1; the match to TRBD2 covers 7 bases. The CDR3 consists of 12 residues. The trim removed 5 bases at V and 6 bases at J, leaving 1 base unmatched. The germline CDR1 and CDR2 sequences are SEHNR and FQNEAQ (reference sequence). DNA of the CDR3: TGTGCCAGCAGCGGCGGGAGCAATGAGCAGTTCTTC. Protein: CASSGGSNEQFF.

The chain's CDR3 is CASSVGTEAHEQYF. The CDR3 DNA sequence: TGTGCCAGCAGCGTCGGGACAGAGGCCCACGAGCAGTACTTC. The J gene is TRBJ2-7, the V gene TRBV9; TRBD1 aligns across 7 bases. Looked up from germline, CDR1 is SGDLS and CDR2 is YYNGEE. CDR3 size: 14 residues. Trimming at V came to 2 bases and at J to 5 bases, leaving 7 bases not matched to a gene.

V and J are TRBV11-2 and TRBJ2-1; 11 nucleotides line up with TRBD2. Germline loops: CDR1 SGHAT, CDR2 FQNNGV. The V segment lost 5 bases and the J segment 5 bases; nucleotides outside the gene matches: 11. This CDR3 has 17 residues. This CDR3 is CASSLRLAGTVHNEQFF. The CDR3 DNA is TGTGCCAGCAGCCTAAGACTAGCGGGGACGGTCCACAATGAGCAGTTCTTC.

This clone was observed at least ten times. Other nucleotide sequences from this sample produce the same CDR3. Here the CDR3 DNA reads TGTGCCAGCAGCTTGCAGGGGGCGGGCACCGGGGAGCTGTTTTTT. Its protein product is CASSLQGAGTGELFF. V and J are TRBV11-2 and TRBJ2-2; 8 positions agree with TRBD1. This CDR3 has 15 residues. Germline loops: CDR1 SGHAT, CDR2 FQNNGV. After removal of 3 bases from V and 4 bases from J, the junction contained 4 bases not matched to a gene. Filled out from reference TRBV11-2 and TRBJ2-2, the complete variable domain reads EAGVAQSPRYKIIEKRQSVAFWCNPISGHATLYWYQQILGQGPKLLIQFQNNGVVDDSQLPKDRFSAERLKGVDSTLKIQPAKLEDSAVYLCASSLQGAGTGELFFGEGSRLTVL.